What follows is one T cell receptor (beta chain) and its context. It was CD45RO-negative cells, positively selected for CCR7, that made up naive CD8 cells, with terminally differentiated effector memory CD45RA+ cells excluded. The authors ran the assay at deep level. Repertoires were generated with immunoSEQ multiplex PCR, while TCRdb's copy carries only in-frame clones and drops some. Among millions of clones listed, 90% to 95% were seen once. This sample stems from a study of shared clonotypes between healthy human individuals. Across the study: Each donor's CD4 naive and CD4 memory cells filled three plates apiece, CD8 naive two, and CD8 memory one.

In germline, CDR1 is SNHLY, CDR2 FYNNEI. V shed 3 bases and J shed 5 bases, with 5 bases lying between them. The CDR3 covers 12 residues. This chain links TRBV2 with TRBJ2-1; D call uncertain. The receptor's source is a man between 18 and 35 years old in good health. Some clones in this sample may be carry-over from other donors' samples. Sequenced input: naive CD8+ T cells from PBMCs. CDR3 in DNA: TGTGCCAGCAGTGAGAGAAACAATGAGCAGTTCTTC. As protein: CASSERNNEQFF.